These 17 T cell receptor beta chains originate from one sample sequenced in a study of shared clonotypes between healthy human individuals. Sequencing used immunoSEQ multiplex PCR; TCRdb keeps in-frame clones, though not all of them. This table holds 2 million to 2.5 million clones, 80% to 95% found once. Input material: naive CD4+ T cells from PBMCs. Subset defined: CD45RA+ positively selected. The receptor set was obtained from a man between 18 and 35 years old in good health. Some clones in this sample may be carry-over from other donors' samples.

The J gene is TRBJ2-5, the V gene TRBV6-5; D uncertain. From germline, CDR1 is MNHEY and CDR2 SVGAGI. Trimming removed 7 bases from V and 4 bases from J, with 16 bases in between. This CDR3 region has 14 residues. The DNA of the CDR3 is TGTGCCAGCATCCCTCCCGGTGGAACAGAGACCCAGTACTTC. Translating gives CASIPPGGTETQYF.

Only one count was recorded for this clone. The chain employs TRBV18 and TRBJ2-1; 10 bases match TRBD2. This CDR3 contains 16 residues. Trimming cost V 2 bases and J 6 bases; bases outside gene matches: 7. Germline CDR1 and CDR2: KGHSH and LQKENI. The CDR3 DNA reads TGTGCCAGCTCACCATTCCTAGCGGGAGAGGGCAATGAGCAGTTCTTC. As protein: CASSPFLAGEGNEQFF.

The rearrangement links TRBV7-9 to TRBJ2-3; D is perhaps TRBD1 (6 bases). CDR1 and CDR2 (germline): SEHNR, FQNEAQ (reference sequence). The V end lost 4 bases, the J end lost 3 bases, and 17 bases lay between the germline ends. CDR3 length equals 16 residues. The CDR3, as DNA: TGTGCCAGCAGCTCTGGCGCAGGGGTTATGACAGATACGCAGTATTTT. Amino acid sequence: CASSSGAGVMTDTQYF. Based on the CDR3 plus reference TRBV7-9 and TRBJ2-3, the full variable domain is DTGVSQNPRHKITKRGQNVTFRCDPISEHNRLYWYRQTLGQGPEFLTYFQNEAQLEKSRLLSDRFSAERPKGSFSTLEIQRTEQGDSAMYLCASSSGAGVMTDTQYFGPGTRLTVL.

The CDR3 loop reads CASTQRGLAGNEQFF. The CDR3 DNA sequence: TGTGCCAGCACCCAACGAGGACTAGCGGGAAATGAGCAGTTCTTC. The chain joins TRBV6-1 to TRBJ2-1; 12 bases are a match to TRBD2. V lost 7 bases and J lost 7; bases outside the gene matches: 8. The CDR3 length is 15 residues. Germline values: CDR1 MNHNS, CDR2 SASEGT.

V is TRBV7-2 and J is TRBJ2-4; D not resolved. This CDR3 comprises 15 residues. CDR1 and CDR2 (germline): SGHTA, FQGNSA. V dropped 5 bases and J dropped 0 bases, with 11 bases sitting between them. DNA of the CDR3: TGTGCCAGCAGCCCCGCCGGGTCAGCCAAAAACATTCAGTACTTC. This encodes CASSPAGSAKNIQYF.

The chain carries TRBV28 and TRBJ1-3; no clear D gene. Trimming removed 3 bases at V and 0 bases at J, with 12 bases between. Germline V lookup: CDR1 MDHEN, CDR2 SYDVKM. This CDR3 region has 16 residues. For the CDR3, the DNA is TGTGCCAGCAGTTTGGCCCAGCCTTACTCTGGAAACACCATATATTTT. It yields the protein CASSLAQPYSGNTIYF. Looking up the rest from reference TRBV28 and TRBJ1-3 gives the full variable domain: DVKVTQSSRYLVKRTGEKVFLECVQDMDHENMFWYRQDPGLGLRLIYFSYDVKMKEKGDIPEGYSVSREKKERFSLILESASTNQTSMYLCASSLAQPYSGNTIYFGEGSWLTVV.

The chain employs TRBV4-2 and TRBJ2-7; 8 positions match TRBD1. V shed 0 bases and J 9 bases; nucleotides not matched to a gene: 7. This CDR3 has 14 residues. Germline V gene sequence: CDR1 LGHNA, CDR2 YNFKEQ. The CDR3 bases are TGTGCCAGCAGCCAAGATAGGCAGGGGGCCAGGCAGTACTTC. This gives the protein CASSQDRQGARQYF.

Details on this clone: Other DNA sequences in the sample encode the same CDR3. This chain links TRBV2 with TRBJ2-5; 8 bases match TRBD1. Losses at the gene ends were 6 bases for V and 4 bases for J; bases not matched to a gene: 4. The CDR3 length is 13 residues. Germline V lookup: CDR1 SNHLY, CDR2 FYNNEI. DNA of the CDR3: TGTGCCAGCAGCGGACAGGGTCGAGAGACCCAGTACTTC. This translates into CASSGQGRETQYF. The full variable domain, in which reference TRBV2 and TRBJ2-5 provide the parts outside the CDR3, is EPEVTQTPSHQVTQMGQEVILRCVPISNHLYFYWYRQILGQKVEFLVSFYNNEISEKSEIFDDQFSVERPDGSNFTLKIRSTKLEDSAMYFCASSGQGRETQYFGPGTRLLVL.

The gene calls are TRBV9 and TRBJ1-2; TRBD1 is a possible D gene (5 bases). Germline V gene lookup returns CDR1 SGDLS and CDR2 YYNGEE. This CDR3 has 17 amino acids. Trimming left V 0 bases short and J 1 base short, with 16 bases between. This chain's CDR3 is CASSVVVGDSLNYGYTF. The DNA for the CDR3 is TGTGCCAGCAGCGTAGTTGTAGGGGACTCTCTTAACTATGGCTACACCTTC.

The chain links TRBV28 to TRBJ1-5; D is perhaps TRBD1 (6 bases). CDR1 and CDR2 from the germline V gene are MDHEN and SYDVKM. Trimming shortened V by 10 bases and J by 0 bases, and 16 bases separated the two germline ends. This CDR3 spans 15 amino acids. The CDR3 here is CATRGPGASNQPQHF. CDR3 DNA sequence: TGTGCCACTAGAGGGCCAGGGGCTAGCAATCAGCCCCAGCATTTT.

The chain carries TRBV27 and TRBJ2-1; 7 nucleotides line up with TRBD2. Germline loops: CDR1 MNHEY, CDR2 SMNVEV (reference sequence). The CDR3 is made up of 16 amino acids. The V gene end was trimmed by 5 bases and the J gene end by 4 bases; junction bases not matched to a gene: 11. This CDR3 is CASSDFTSGVYNEQFF. CDR3 DNA sequence: TGTGCCAGCAGTGACTTTACCAGCGGGGTTTACAATGAGCAGTTCTTC.

The chain uses TRBV28 and TRBJ2-1; D is possibly TRBD2 (6 bases). CDR1 and CDR2 (germline): MDHEN, SYDVKM. The V end lost 5 bases, the J end lost 8 bases, and 16 bases lay between the germline ends. This CDR3 has 14 amino acids. The CDR3 spells CASSPRGSLDEQFF. In nucleotides, the CDR3 is TGTGCCAGCAGTCCGCGGGGTAGCTTAGATGAGCAGTTCTTC.

The V gene is TRBV2, the J gene TRBJ1-5; TRBD1 agrees at 7 bases. Trimming at V came to 5 bases and at J to 3 bases, leaving 7 bases not matched to a gene. The CDR3 is 15 amino acids. Germline CDR1 reads SNHLY; CDR2 reads FYNNEI. In DNA, the CDR3 is TGTGCCAGCAGTAGGGGGACAGAACACAATCAGCCCCAGCATTTT. Amino acid sequence: CASSRGTEHNQPQHF. Drawing the rest from reference TRBV2 and TRBJ1-5, the complete variable domain is EPEVTQTPSHQVTQMGQEVILRCVPISNHLYFYWYRQILGQKVEFLVSFYNNEISEKSEIFDDQFSVERPDGSNFTLKIRSTKLEDSAMYFCASSRGTEHNQPQHFGDGTRLSIL.

The rearrangement uses TRBV7-2 and TRBJ2-3; TRBD1 or TRBD2 may be the D gene (6 bases each). In germline, CDR1 is SGHTA, CDR2 FQGNSA. The CDR3 runs to 15 residues. Trimming took off 5 bases at V and 2 bases at J, with 14 bases between the two ends. In DNA, the CDR3 is TGTGCCAGCAGCCAAGGGGGACTCCACACAGATACGCAGTATTTT. Its protein is CASSQGGLHTDTQYF.

The chain has TRBV30 and TRBJ2-5, with 7 bases that match TRBD1. CDR3 length: 15 amino acids. Unmatched junction bases numbered 14, after V lost 5 bases and J lost 5 bases. The germline V gene encodes CDR1 GTSNPN and CDR2 SVGIG (reference sequence). CDR3 protein: CAWGQQQGLWETQYF. Written as DNA, the CDR3 is TGTGCCTGGGGTCAACAACAGGGGCTCTGGGAGACCCAGTACTTC.

The rearrangement links TRBV7-8 to TRBJ1-2; 7 bases map to TRBD1. The V gene's germline CDR1 is SGHVS and CDR2 FQNEAQ. Losses at the gene ends were 5 bases for V and 8 bases for J; bases not matched to a gene: 14. This CDR3 is built from 15 residues. The CDR3 reads CASSPLRGGAWGYTF. CDR3 nucleotides: TGTGCCAGCAGCCCACTCAGGGGGGGCGCTTGGGGCTACACCTTC.

The chain is built from TRBV9 and TRBJ2-1, with TRBD2 matching over 8 bases. Unmatched junction bases numbered 8, after V lost 2 bases and J lost 7 bases. From germline, CDR1 is SGDLS and CDR2 YYNGEE. The CDR3 spans 15 residues. In DNA, the CDR3 is TGTGCCAGCAGCGTGACTAGCGCATATGCGAATGAGCAGTTCTTC. It yields the protein CASSVTSAYANEQFF.